This is a list of T cell receptor beta chains from one sample in a study of blood T cell repertoires in COVID-19. Profiled with immunoSEQ multiplex PCR; TCRdb holds only in-frame clones, not every one. The sample lists about 150,000 clones; around 88% were seen once. The sequenced sample was peripheral blood. These receptors all stem from a woman in her seventies who had recovered from COVID-19. Both conserved end residues are trimmed from each CDR3. Each record gives: D gene, J gene, V gene, CDR3 protein. The D gene is left open where the match is weak.

d_gene: NA; j_gene: TRBJ1-1; v_gene: TRBV27; CDR3aa: ASTPVGGGEAF
d_gene: TRBD2; j_gene: TRBJ2-3; v_gene: TRBV24-1; CDR3aa: ATSDWGEGHPQY
d_gene: NA; j_gene: TRBJ1-1; v_gene: TRBV11-3; CDR3aa: ASSLGTGDVTEAF
d_gene: TRBD1; j_gene: TRBJ1-2; v_gene: TRBV14; CDR3aa: ASGEGGGLSGYT
d_gene: NA; j_gene: TRBJ2-7; v_gene: TRBV4-1; CDR3aa: ASSQGDSSYEQY
d_gene: TRBD1; j_gene: TRBJ2-6; v_gene: TRBV19; CDR3aa: ASSPQGAGANVLT
d_gene: TRBD1; j_gene: TRBJ2-7; v_gene: TRBV28; CDR3aa: ASSSPTGGGNEQY
d_gene: TRBD1; j_gene: TRBJ2-7; v_gene: TRBV7-9; CDR3aa: ASSHPGRGRIYEQY
d_gene: NA; j_gene: TRBJ1-5; v_gene: TRBV12-3/TRBV12-4; CDR3aa: ASSSRYQPQH
d_gene: NA; j_gene: TRBJ1-5; v_gene: TRBV5-6; CDR3aa: ASSLEGEVNQPQH
d_gene: NA; j_gene: TRBJ1-3; v_gene: TRBV10-3; CDR3aa: AISPRGAGSGNTIY
d_gene: NA; j_gene: TRBJ2-5; v_gene: TRBV7-3; CDR3aa: ASSPAGALQETQY
d_gene: NA; j_gene: TRBJ2-2; v_gene: TRBV5-6; CDR3aa: ASSLPAGDTGELF
d_gene: NA; j_gene: TRBJ2-5; v_gene: TRBV29-1; CDR3aa: SVALQETQY
d_gene: NA; j_gene: TRBJ2-7; v_gene: TRBV28; CDR3aa: VTNAGGGTPYEQY
d_gene: NA; j_gene: TRBJ1-2; v_gene: TRBV10-3; CDR3aa: AISERAPGGGYGYT
d_gene: NA; j_gene: TRBJ1-6; v_gene: TRBV7-2; CDR3aa: ASSLSGAYNSPLH
d_gene: NA; j_gene: TRBJ2-6; v_gene: TRBV28; CDR3aa: ASSTLSRGANVLT
d_gene: NA; j_gene: TRBJ1-1; v_gene: TRBV5-1; CDR3aa: ASSLVDSGTEAF
d_gene: NA; j_gene: TRBJ2-2; v_gene: TRBV28; CDR3aa: ASTLGTGELF
d_gene: TRBD1; j_gene: TRBJ2-1; v_gene: TRBV5-1; CDR3aa: ASSRTGDSYNEQF
d_gene: TRBD2; j_gene: TRBJ2-2; v_gene: TRBV2; CDR3aa: ASGWTSGYANTGELF
d_gene: NA; j_gene: TRBJ2-1; v_gene: TRBV28; CDR3aa: ASSSTEYHYNEQF
d_gene: NA; j_gene: TRBJ2-3; v_gene: TRBV4-1; CDR3aa: ASRPSRGRDTQY
d_gene: NA; j_gene: TRBJ2-5; v_gene: TRBV5-4; CDR3aa: ASSPTGHQETQY
d_gene: TRBD1; j_gene: TRBJ2-7; v_gene: TRBV15; CDR3aa: ATSRGQGRYEQY
d_gene: TRBD1; j_gene: TRBJ1-5; v_gene: TRBV7-8; CDR3aa: ASSPGQQQPQH
d_gene: TRBD2; j_gene: TRBJ2-3; v_gene: TRBV2; CDR3aa: ASSEVAGGRTDTQY
d_gene: TRBD1; j_gene: TRBJ1-4; v_gene: TRBV18; CDR3aa: ASSFPGQGGEKLF
d_gene: NA; j_gene: TRBJ2-1; v_gene: TRBV18; CDR3aa: ASSGGRRSYNEQF
d_gene: NA; j_gene: TRBJ2-7; v_gene: TRBV12-3/TRBV12-4; CDR3aa: ASSLALRYEQY
d_gene: TRBD2; j_gene: TRBJ2-5; v_gene: TRBV5-1; CDR3aa: ASSLELAAETQY
d_gene: NA; j_gene: TRBJ2-3; v_gene: TRBV9; CDR3aa: ASSAAITDTQY
d_gene: TRBD1; j_gene: TRBJ1-2; v_gene: TRBV10-3; CDR3aa: ATRGQGYGYT
d_gene: NA; j_gene: TRBJ1-1; v_gene: TRBV3-1/TRBV3-2; CDR3aa: ASSQDGRVLGTEAF
d_gene: NA; j_gene: TRBJ2-1; v_gene: TRBV5-1; CDR3aa: ASRGRGTDNEQF
d_gene: TRBD1; j_gene: TRBJ2-7; v_gene: TRBV30; CDR3aa: AWSTPTGFVYEQY
d_gene: NA; j_gene: TRBJ2-7; v_gene: TRBV19; CDR3aa: ASSTPGYEQY
d_gene: TRBD2; j_gene: TRBJ2-7; v_gene: TRBV29-1; CDR3aa: SVELAGVGVEQY
d_gene: NA; j_gene: TRBJ2-2; v_gene: TRBV7-2; CDR3aa: ASSLRASAANTGELF
d_gene: NA; j_gene: TRBJ1-1; v_gene: TRBV4-1; CDR3aa: ASSHRNESTEAF
d_gene: TRBD1; j_gene: TRBJ1-2; v_gene: TRBV7-9; CDR3aa: ASSLGPGGGHT
d_gene: NA; j_gene: TRBJ1-1; v_gene: TRBV12-5; CDR3aa: ASGNPPSYEAF
d_gene: NA; j_gene: TRBJ1-4; v_gene: TRBV6-4; CDR3aa: ASTEAVRVRTNEKLF